These 18 T cell receptor beta chains were all obtained from the same sample, sequenced in a study of CD8+ T cells in alopecia areata. RNA was isolated and reverse transcribed to cDNA, the sequencing template. Assay: immunoSEQ multiplex PCR; the TCRdb copy retains only in-frame clones and omits some. The sample yields about 180,000 clones, 67% seen once. Material: CD8+ T cells sorted from blood, obtained at week 0. Source of these receptors: a human donor with alopecia areata.

This clone was counted only a few times. The chain links TRBV2 to TRBJ2-1; D is undetermined. The V gene's germline CDR1 is SNHLY and CDR2 FYNNEI. V was trimmed by 6 bases and J by 0 bases, leaving 12 bases between them. The CDR3 has 15 amino acids. The CDR3 loop is CASSEDPSSYNEQFF. The CDR3 DNA reads as TGTGCCAGCAGCGAGGACCCAAGCTCCTACAATGAGCAGTTCTTC.

The V call is TRBV15, the J call TRBJ2-1; no definite D call. Germline V gene data show CDR1 as LNHNV and CDR2 as YYDKDF (reference sequence). This CDR3 has 13 amino acids. V lost 8 bases and J 0 bases, leaving 8 bases between the germline ends. CDR3 in DNA: TGTGCCACCCGGACGTCCTCCTACAATGAGCAGTTCTTC. Its protein product is CATRTSSYNEQFF.

The genes are TRBV5-6 and TRBJ2-7, with TRBD1 matching over 7 bases. The CDR3 loop spans 14 amino acids. Germline V gene data show CDR1 as SGHDT and CDR2 as YYEEEE. V lost 4 bases to trimming and J lost 1 base; unmatched junction nucleotides: 5. The CDR3 nucleotides are TGTGCCAGCAGCGCGATGACAGGGTCCTACGAGCAGTACTTC. Its protein is CASSAMTGSYEQYF. Full variable domain (outside the CDR3, taken from reference TRBV5-6 and TRBJ2-7): DAGVTQSPTHLIKTRGQQVTLRCSPKSGHDTVSWYQQALGQGPQFIFQYYEEEERQRGNFPDRFSGHQFPNYSSELNVNALLLGDSALYLCASSAMTGSYEQYFGPGTRLTVT.

This clone has a handful of counts. The rearrangement joins TRBV27 to TRBJ2-1, with 7 positions matching TRBD2. The CDR3 totals 15 residues. CDR1 is MNHEY, CDR2 SMNVEV, per germline (reference sequence). V dropped 2 bases and J dropped 3; count of bases not matched to a gene: 4. The CDR3 sequence: CASSLPGGRYNEQFF. The CDR3 DNA sequence: TGTGCCAGCAGTTTACCGGGGGGTCGCTACAATGAGCAGTTCTTC.

The V call is TRBV18, the J call TRBJ1-1; D is unclear. Germline V gives CDR1 KGHSH, CDR2 LQKENI. The V end lost 3 bases, the J end lost 4 bases, and 6 bases lay between the germline ends. The CDR3 consists of 12 residues. The CDR3 coding sequence is TGTGCCAGCTCACCTGAGGGCACTGAAGCTTTCTTT. Translated: CASSPEGTEAFF.

The J gene is TRBJ2-3, the V gene TRBV4-1; the D gene is possibly TRBD1 (5 bases). Germline CDR1 MGHRA, CDR2 YSYEKL. The germline V and J ends were trimmed by 3 bases and 0 bases, with 16 bases remaining between them. This CDR3 is built from 17 residues. The CDR3 DNA is TGCGCCAGCAGCCAGAGAGAGCACAGGCCCAGCACAGATACGCAGTATTTT. Its protein product is CASSQREHRPSTDTQYF.

This chain links TRBV5-1 with TRBJ2-7, with TRBD1 matching over 10 bases. Germline loops: CDR1 SGHRS, CDR2 YFSETQ. V gave up 3 bases and J gave up 4 bases; unmatched junction bases: 10. The CDR3 spans 16 residues. CDR3 sequence (DNA): TGCGCCAGCAGCTATACCGGCGGGACAGGGGTTTACGAGCAGTACTTC. It translates to CASSYTGGTGVYEQYF. Variable domain in full (rest from reference TRBV5-1 and TRBJ2-7): KAGVTQTPRYLIKTRGQQVTLSCSPISGHRSVSWYQQTPGQGLQFLFEYFSETQRNKGNFPGRFSGRQFSNSRSEMNVSTLELGDSALYLCASSYTGGTGVYEQYFGPGTRLTVT.

On this clone itself: Other DNA sequences in the same sample also yield this CDR3. The V and J genes are TRBV6-1 and TRBJ2-7; D is undetermined. Germline V lookup: CDR1 MNHNS, CDR2 SASEGT. V lost 2 bases, J lost 3 bases, and 2 bases lay in between. The CDR3 totals 11 residues. This CDR3 is CASSESYEQYF. The CDR3 nucleotides are TGTGCCAGCAGTGAAAGCTACGAGCAGTACTTC.

The chain links TRBV6-1 to TRBJ1-5; D not certain. The ends were cut back, 3 bases at V and 5 bases at J, with 11 bases in the middle. The germline gives CDR1 MNHNS, CDR2 SASEGT. The CDR3 runs 14 residues. This chain's CDR3 is CASSDGRPDQPQHF. The CDR3 DNA follows: TGTGCCAGCAGTGACGGGAGGCCCGATCAGCCCCAGCATTTT.

This clone has just a few counts. V gene TRBV27 combines with J gene TRBJ1-4, with 8 positions matching TRBD1. Germline CDR1 reads MNHEY; CDR2 reads SMNVEV (reference sequence). V trimming: 5 bases; J trimming: 7 bases; junction bases outside the gene matches: 6. The CDR3 is 14 residues long. The CDR3, as DNA: TGTGCCAGCAGTCGGACAGGGAGGAGTGAAAAACTGTTTTTT. Translating gives CASSRTGRSEKLFF.

This chain links TRBV4-1 with TRBJ2-7; D not certain. CDR3 length equals 15 residues. V was trimmed by 0 bases and J by 3 bases, leaving 12 bases between them. Germline V gene lookup returns CDR1 MGHRA and CDR2 YSYEKL. DNA for the CDR3: TGCGCCAGCAGCCAAGATTCCCGATCTCTCTACGAGCAGTACTTC. This encodes CASSQDSRSLYEQYF.

The chain recombines TRBV4-1 with TRBJ2-7; unclear D gene. V was trimmed by 8 bases and J by 1 base, leaving 12 bases between them. CDR3 length: 13 residues. Germline-derived CDR1 and CDR2 are MGHRA and YSYEKL. CDR3 in amino acids: CASAPGPSYEQYF. CDR3 bases: TGCGCCAGCGCCCCTGGCCCATCCTACGAGCAGTACTTC.

The chain links TRBV7-9 to TRBJ2-3; D is perhaps TRBD1 (6 bases). CDR1 and CDR2 (germline): SEHNR, FQNEAQ (reference sequence). V lost 0 bases and J 3 bases, leaving 19 bases between the germline ends. CDR3 length: 18 residues. The CDR3 coding sequence is TGTGCCAGCAGCTTAGCTTCTCCCGTGGGGGCCGGTACAGATACGCAGTATTTT. Its translation is CASSLASPVGAGTDTQYF.

J is TRBJ2-5 and V is TRBV27; no firm D call. The CDR3 sequence is 13 residues long. The germline gives CDR1 MNHEY, CDR2 SMNVEV (reference sequence). Trimming cost V 3 bases and J 2 bases, with 7 bases left between them. In DNA form, the CDR3 reads TGTGCCAGCAGTTTTGGCCTACAAGAGACCCAGTACTTC. Translated: CASSFGLQETQYF.

This clone was detected only a few times. V usage is TRBV19 and J usage is TRBJ1-5; D is unclear. V lost 5 bases and J lost 2, with 13 bases in between. The CDR3 covers 15 residues. Germline V lookup: CDR1 LNHDA, CDR2 SQIVND (reference sequence). CDR3 amino acids: CASSLWGGGNQPQHF. CDR3 DNA: TGTGCCAGTAGTCTCTGGGGAGGAGGCAATCAGCCCCAGCATTTT.

About this clone: This CDR3 is also generated by other DNA sequences in the sample. The J gene is TRBJ1-1, the V gene TRBV30; TRBD1 is a possible D gene (6 bases). Germline CDR1 is GTSNPN and CDR2 is SVGIG (reference sequence). This CDR3 contains 13 residues. V shed 3 bases and J shed 4 bases, with 12 bases lying between them. Here the CDR3 reads CAWSVGGGTEAFF. The CDR3 nucleotides read TGTGCCTGGAGCGTAGGGGGGGGCACTGAAGCTTTCTTT.

The V gene is TRBV10-2, the J gene TRBJ1-6; 9 bases fit TRBD1. The CDR3 totals 15 residues. Losses at the gene ends were 6 bases for V and 5 bases for J; bases not matched to a gene: 5. The germline CDR1 and CDR2 sequences are WSHSY and SAAADI. In DNA, the CDR3 is TGCGCCAGCAGGATCGGGACAGGGCATAATTCACCCCTCCACTTT. This codes for CASRIGTGHNSPLHF.

With regard to this clone: Other DNA sequences in this sample translate to the same CDR3. The V gene is TRBV5-6, the J gene TRBJ1-2, with D perhaps TRBD1 (6 bases). Germline V gene data show CDR1 as SGHDT and CDR2 as YYEEEE. The CDR3 is made up of 13 amino acids. V was cut by 0 bases and J by 6 bases, with 9 bases left in between. The CDR3 spells CASSLGRGHGYTF. CDR3 DNA: TGTGCCAGCAGCTTGGGCAGGGGCCATGGCTACACCTTC.